This is a list of T cell receptor beta chains from one sample in a study of blood T cell repertoires in COVID-19. The data were produced by immunoSEQ multiplex PCR, yet TCRdb's version contains in-frame clones alone and is incomplete. The table includes fewer than 75,000 clones, 80% to 90% detected once. Sequenced sample: peripheral blood. The source is a man between 45 and 60 years old with active COVID-19. CDR3s leave out the opening cysteine and the closing phenylalanine or tryptophan. Each record gives: V gene, clone size, J gene, CDR3 protein. Clone size is not always given. Where it is, it says once, few, many or a class for expanded clones.

TRBV5-1	-	TRBJ2-7	ASSFLDRLSYEQY
TRBV7-8	-	TRBJ2-3	ASASGRRDTQY
TRBV5-6	-	TRBJ2-5	ASNPDRQETQY
TRBV7-8	-	TRBJ2-3	ASSWLATDTQY
TRBV27	once	TRBJ2-7	ASSSSGTDYEQY
TRBV11-2	-	TRBJ2-7	ASSTMGQGINEQY
TRBV11-1	-	TRBJ2-3	ASSFLTSGGTDTQY
TRBV5-1	-	TRBJ1-2	ASSLDPGRDYGYT
TRBV10-3	-	TRBJ2-3	AISESTSGRADTQY
TRBV18	-	TRBJ1-1	ASSPRQGNLNTEAF